This is a list of T cell receptor beta chains from one sample in a study of response to subunit inactivated influenza vaccine. TCRdb redid the calling of the RT-PCR reads with MiXCR, one entry per CDR3 protein. This table holds 750,000 to 850,000 distinct CDR3 sequences, 18% found once. The sequenced sample was PBMCs from blood, obtained about 5 days after vaccination. These receptors were obtained from a man aged 50-59 years who received an inactivated influenza vaccine. Each CDR3 is given with its conserved first and last residue.

V,J,CDR3
TRBV29-1,TRBJ1-2,CSVAGRPGGYTF
TRBV7-2,TRBJ1-4,CASSIMGSNEKLFF
TRBV9,TRBJ2-2,CASSAGAGGIGELFF
TRBV11-2,TRBJ2-2,CASSLDTGFANTGELFF
TRBV4-3,TRBJ1-6,CASSQESGSPLHF
TRBV20-1,TRBJ2-7,CSARDFLAGGYEQYF
TRBV20-1,TRBJ1-5,CSIGQSYSNQPQHF
TRBV29-1,TRBJ2-3,CSVEIFTDTQYF
TRBV12-3/TRBV12-4,TRBJ2-1,CASSLGLAGAPGQFF
TRBV4-3,TRBJ1-5,CASSQSRAGRGQPQHF